Presented here are 6 T cell receptor beta chains from one specimen sequenced in a study of metastatic and nonmetastatic thyroid tumors. Patients underwent thyroid surgery, and none had received any treatment before it. TCRdb called clones again from the PCR reads with MiXCR. The sample includes about 39,000 clones, around 16% of them seen just once. What was sequenced was blood. These receptors all come from a female donor with papillary thyroid cancer or a benign thyroid nodule (not recorded which). Some clones in this sample may be carry-over from other donors' samples.

There are many counts of this clone. This rearrangement joins TRBV7-3 to TRBJ2-7; possibly TRBD2 for D (6 bases). The CDR3 contains 13 residues. Germline V gene lookup returns CDR1 SGHTA and CDR2 FQGTGA. Trimming removed 1 base from V and 5 bases from J, with 9 bases in between. The CDR3 spells CASSLKGRNEQYF. The CDR3, as DNA: TGTGCCAGCAGCTTAAAGGGGAGGAACGAGCAGTACTTC.

This clone has a count of ten or more. The chain links TRBV11-2 to TRBJ1-5, with no clear D. V was cut by 1 base and J by 3 bases, with 4 bases left in between. The CDR3 extends over 13 amino acids. Germline CDR1 and CDR2: SGHAT and FQNNGV. CDR3 sequence: CASSLGLNQPQHF. In DNA form, the CDR3 reads TGTGCCAGCAGCTTAGGACTCAATCAGCCCCAGCATTTT.

In its sample, this clone was seen many times. At the DNA level, this CDR3 is encoded by other sequences in the same sample as well. The rearrangement joins TRBV7-6 to TRBJ2-7, with 7 bases matching TRBD2. Germline CDR1 SGHVS, CDR2 FNYEAQ. The V gene end was trimmed by 5 bases and the J gene end by 6 bases; junction bases not matched to a gene: 4. The CDR3 is made up of 12 amino acids. CDR3 residues: CASSPTGGEQYF. CDR3 coding DNA: TGTGCCAGCAGCCCAACGGGGGGCGAGCAGTACTTC. The variable domain in full, completed from reference TRBV7-6 and TRBJ2-7, reads GAGVSQSPRYKVTKRGQDVALRCDPISGHVSLYWYRQALGQGPEFLTYFNYEAQQDKSGLPNDRFSAERPEGSISTLTIQRTEQRDSAMYRCASSPTGGEQYFGPGTRLTVT.

This clone was seen many times. The chain employs TRBV30 and TRBJ1-5; D unclear. CDR3 length equals 13 residues. Trimming pared 5 bases from V and 7 bases from J, leaving 15 bases between. Germline loops: CDR1 GTSNPN, CDR2 SVGIG (reference sequence). CDR3 nucleotide sequence: TGTGCCTGGGCCTTGGCGGACCTCCAGCCCCAGCATTTT. Its protein product is CAWALADLQPQHF. Supplemented by reference TRBV30 and TRBJ1-5, the full variable domain reads SQTIHQWPATLVQPVGSPLSLECTVEGTSNPNLYWYRQAAGRGLQLLFYSVGIGQISSEVPQNLSASRPQDRQFILSSKKLLLSDSGFYLCAWALADLQPQHFGDGTRLSIL.

This clone was observed at least ten times. V and J are TRBV7-3 and TRBJ2-1; 7 bases agree with TRBD1. Germline-derived CDR1 and CDR2 are SGHTA and FQGTGA. The CDR3 loop spans 14 amino acids. Trimming cost V 5 bases and J 4 bases; bases outside gene matches: 5. The CDR3 here is CASSAGTEYNEQFF. As DNA, the CDR3 is TGTGCCAGCAGCGCCGGGACAGAGTACAATGAGCAGTTCTTC.

This clone was seen repeatedly, ten times or more. The chain employs TRBV6-5 and TRBJ1-2; D remains unclear. Germline V gene lookup returns CDR1 MNHEY and CDR2 SVGAGI. CDR3 length: 15 residues. Trimming left V 0 bases short and J 4 bases short, with 12 bases between. The CDR3 sequence is CASSYSLYGSYGYTF. In DNA form, the CDR3 reads TGTGCCAGCAGTTACTCCTTGTACGGCAGCTATGGCTACACCTTC.